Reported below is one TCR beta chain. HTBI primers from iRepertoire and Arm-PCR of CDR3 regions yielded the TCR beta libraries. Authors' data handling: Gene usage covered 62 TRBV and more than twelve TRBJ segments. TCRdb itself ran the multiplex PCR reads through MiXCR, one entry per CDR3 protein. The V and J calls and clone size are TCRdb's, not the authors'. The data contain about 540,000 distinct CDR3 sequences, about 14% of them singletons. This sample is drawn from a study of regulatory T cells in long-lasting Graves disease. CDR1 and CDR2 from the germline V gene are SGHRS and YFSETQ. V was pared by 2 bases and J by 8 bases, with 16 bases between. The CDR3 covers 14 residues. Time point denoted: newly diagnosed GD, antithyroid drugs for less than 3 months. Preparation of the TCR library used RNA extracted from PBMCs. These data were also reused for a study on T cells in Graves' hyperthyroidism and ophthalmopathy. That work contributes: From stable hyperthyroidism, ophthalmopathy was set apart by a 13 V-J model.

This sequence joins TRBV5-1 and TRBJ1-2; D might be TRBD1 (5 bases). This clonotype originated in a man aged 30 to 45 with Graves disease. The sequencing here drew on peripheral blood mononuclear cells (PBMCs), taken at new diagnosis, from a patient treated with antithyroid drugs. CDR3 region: CASSFSSGSQGYTF. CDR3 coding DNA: TGCGCCAGCAGCTTTTCCTCAGGGTCCCAGGGCTACACCTTC. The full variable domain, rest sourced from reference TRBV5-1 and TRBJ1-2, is KAGVTQTPRYLIKTRGQQVTLSCSPISGHRSVSWYQQTPGQGLQFLFEYFSETQRNKGNFPGRFSGRQFSNSRSEMNVSTLELGDSALYLCASSFSSGSQGYTFGSGTRLTVV.